This record looks at one T cell receptor beta chain sequence and its context. In the authors' methods: Amplifying reference gene primers gave estimates of nucleated cell counts. Data came from immunoSEQ multiplex PCR; TCRdb stores just in-frame clones and leaves some out. V, J and clone size are those of that table, while D and trimming were read from the DNA. The profile shows tens of thousands of clones, just under 80% of them singletons. This entry is derived from a study of blood T cell repertoires in COVID-19. Whole-study context: Whether acute or convalescent, the COVID-19 samples came from the United States, Italy and Spain. PBMCs, B-cell-depleted T cells, or T cells provided the cDNA or gDNA that made up the material.

The CDR3 consists of 15 residues. The germline gives CDR1 SGHTS, CDR2 YDEGEE. The V end was cut by 0 bases, the J end by 3 bases, with 12 bases between. The genes are TRBV5-8 and TRBJ2-5; D gene uncertain. The specimen was peripheral blood. This receptor was identified in a human donor in a cohort sampled during active COVID-19. CDR3 nucleotides: TGTGCCAGCAGCTTGGTTGGGCAGCAGAAAGAGACCCAGTACTTC. It specifies CASSLVGQQKETQYF. Filled out from reference TRBV5-8 and TRBJ2-5, the complete variable domain reads EAGVTQSPTHLIKTRGQQATLRCSPISGHTSVYWYQQALGLGLQFLLWYDEGEERNRGNFPPRFSGRQFPNYSSELNVNALELEDSALYLCASSLVGQQKETQYFGPGTRLLVL.